A single sample is the source of the 12 T cell receptor beta chains below, sequenced in a study of blood T cell repertoires in COVID-19. Sequencing used immunoSEQ multiplex PCR; TCRdb keeps in-frame clones, though not all of them. Here the sample spans 150,000 to 200,000 clones, around 72% being singletons. Sample: peripheral blood. All receptors derive from a woman aged 80 or over with acute or convalescent COVID-19.

In its sample, this clone was seen once. V and J are TRBV3-1 (or the pseudogene TRBV3-2) and TRBJ1-1, with a weak D call TRBD1 (5 bases). Germline V lookup: CDR1 LGHDT, CDR2 YNNKEL (reference sequence). Trimming stripped 3 bases from V and 8 bases from J, with 10 bases between. This CDR3 contains 12 residues. The CDR3 DNA is TGTGCCAGCAGCCACAGGGTATCGGAAGCTTTCTTT. This codes for CASSHRVSEAFF.

For this clone: A single base separates this from a much larger clone, so it may be a read error. This chain joins TRBV19 and TRBJ1-6; possibly TRBD1 for D (5 bases). The CDR3 sequence is 15 residues long. The germline V gene encodes CDR1 LNHDA and CDR2 SQIVND (reference sequence). The CDR3 DNA is TGTGCCAGTAGTAGACAGAGCTCCTATAATTCACCCCTCTACTTT. Translated: CASSRQSSYNSPLYF. Using reference TRBV19 and TRBJ1-6 for the parts outside the CDR3, the full variable domain is DGGITQSPKYLFRKEGQNVTLSCEQNLNHDAMYWYRQDPGQGLRLIYYSQIVNDFQKGDIAEGYSVSREKKESFPLTVTSAQKNPTAFYLCASSRQSSYNSPLYFGNGTRLTVT.

This chain links TRBV6-1 with TRBJ2-2, with 15 bases identical to TRBD2. The CDR3 consists of 18 residues. Losses at the gene ends were 4 bases for V and 0 bases for J; bases not matched to a gene: 3. CDR1 and CDR2 (germline): MNHNS, SASEGT. The DNA for the CDR3 is TGTGCCAGCAGTGCGGGACTAGCGGGAGGCCCGAACACCGGGGAGCTGTTTTTT. Protein sequence: CASSAGLAGGPNTGELFF.

This rearrangement joins TRBV5-4 to TRBJ2-2, with 10 bases matching TRBD1. Per the germline V gene, CDR1 is SGHNT and CDR2 is YYREEE (reference sequence). The junction had 7 bases not matched to a gene; V was cut back by 4 bases and J by 1 base. The CDR3 sequence is 17 residues long. CDR3 coding DNA: TGTGCCAGCAGCCCGGGGACAGGGGTATTGAACACCGGGGAGCTGTTTTTT. Protein sequence: CASSPGTGVLNTGELFF.

The genes are TRBV19 and TRBJ1-1; weak D call: TRBD1 (5 bases). V shed 9 bases and J shed 2 bases, with 10 bases lying between them. Germline V gene data show CDR1 as LNHDA and CDR2 as SQIVND (reference sequence). The CDR3 contains 12 residues. CDR3 in DNA: TGTGCCAGCTATCAGGGTAACACTGAAGCTTTCTTT. Its protein is CASYQGNTEAFF.

V is TRBV9 and J is TRBJ2-4; 9 bases are shared with TRBD2. From germline, CDR1 is SGDLS and CDR2 YYNGEE. The junction had 6 bases not matched to a gene; V was cut back by 0 bases and J by 8 bases. This CDR3 is built from 15 residues. CDR3: CASSVGVAGVDIQYF. As DNA, the CDR3 is TGTGCCAGCAGCGTAGGGGTAGCGGGAGTAGACATTCAGTACTTC.

The V and J genes are TRBV10-3 and TRBJ2-7, with 10 bases lining up with TRBD1. Per the germline V gene, CDR1 is ENHRY and CDR2 is SYGVKD. V gave up 6 bases and J gave up 4 bases; unmatched junction bases: 6. The CDR3 totals 14 residues. CDR3 DNA sequence: TGTGCCATCAGATCCGGGACAGGGGATTACGAGCAGTACTTC. Its protein product is CAIRSGTGDYEQYF.

This chain uses TRBV5-1 with TRBJ2-2; 7 bases fit TRBD2. The V segment lost 2 bases and the J segment 3 bases; nucleotides outside the gene matches: 4. The CDR3 runs 15 residues. The germline V gene has CDR1 SGHRS and CDR2 YFSETQ. In nucleotides, the CDR3 is TGCGCCAGCAGCTTCGGGGGGACGGACACCGGGGAGCTGTTTTTT. It encodes CASSFGGTDTGELFF.

The V call is TRBV7-9, the J call TRBJ2-1; the match to TRBD2 covers 10 bases. There are 15 residues in the CDR3. Per germline, CDR1 SEHNR and CDR2 FQNEAQ (reference sequence). The V and J ends lost 1 base and 7 bases, in that order; junction bases with no gene match: 4. CDR3 sequence: CASSLGAGGPNEQFF. CDR3 nucleotides: TGTGCCAGCAGCTTAGGAGCGGGAGGGCCGAATGAGCAGTTCTTC. Full variable domain (rest looked up from reference TRBV7-9 and TRBJ2-1): DTGVSQNPRHKITKRGQNVTFRCDPISEHNRLYWYRQTLGQGPEFLTYFQNEAQLEKSRLLSDRFSAERPKGSFSTLEIQRTEQGDSAMYLCASSLGAGGPNEQFFGPGTRLTVL.

CDR3 bases: TGTGCCAGCAGCTTGTTAACGGGAGGGAACCCTGAGCAGTTCTTC. It encodes CASSLLTGGNPEQFF. The chain links TRBV5-4 to TRBJ2-1; 8 positions match TRBD2. The CDR3 has 15 residues. The germline V gene has CDR1 SGHNT and CDR2 YYREEE (reference sequence). V trimming: 1 base; J trimming: 9 bases; junction bases outside the gene matches: 9.

This clone was found many times. V usage is TRBV30 and J usage is TRBJ1-5; D gene uncertain. Trimming shortened V by 0 bases and J by 2 bases, and 5 bases separated the two germline ends. This CDR3 contains 13 residues. The V gene's germline CDR1 is GTSNPN and CDR2 SVGIG (reference sequence). CDR3 nucleotides: TGTGCCTGGAGTGTCGGGGGCAATCAGCCCCAGCATTTT. Its protein is CAWSVGGNQPQHF.

The chain carries TRBV3-1 (or the pseudogene TRBV3-2) and TRBJ1-1; 8 bases fit TRBD1. The CDR3 sequence is 16 residues long. V dropped 4 bases and J dropped 6; count of bases not matched to a gene: 13. Looked up from germline, CDR1 is LGHDT and CDR2 is YNNKEL (reference sequence). The CDR3 protein is CASSLYGQGELSEAFF. Written as DNA, the CDR3 is TGTGCCAGCAGCCTCTACGGACAGGGCGAGTTATCTGAAGCTTTCTTT.